This note documents a single T cell receptor (beta chain) sequence. Researchers ran the PCR with 60 Vbeta and 13 Jbeta primers. Here immunoSEQ multiplex PCR was the method, and the copy in TCRdb shows in-frame clones only, minus some. Of hundreds of thousands of clones in the sample, about 79% are singletons; the top ten hold over 1.5%. The data stem from a study of cytomegalovirus exposure and HLA in healthy donors. V was clipped by 0 bases and J by 6 bases, with 17 bases between them. This CDR3 has 16 residues. CDR1 and CDR2 from the germline V gene are ENHRY and SYGVKD. The sequencing sample was made of PBMCs. The rearrangement joins TRBV10-3 to TRBJ1-2, with TRBD1 as a possible D gene (6 bases). The sequence was obtained from a male donor in good health and CMV-seronegative. This CDR3 reads CAISESSGGHRDGYTF. CDR3 nucleotides: TGTGCCATCAGTGAGTCGAGTGGGGGACACCGGGATGGCTACACCTTC.